Shown below are 31 T cell receptor beta chains from a single sample sequenced in a study of T cell changes during pregnancy in multiple sclerosis. Some clones are missing from TCRdb's copy, which holds only in-frame ones; the method was immunoSEQ multiplex PCR. The sample holds about 83,000 clones, about 91% seen once. This specimen consisted of PBMCs, obtained in the first trimester of pregnancy. These receptors all come from a female donor in good health, serving as a control in a pregnancy study. Some clones in this sample may be carry-over from other donors' samples.

The chain uses TRBV10-3 and TRBJ1-1, with D unclear. Germline V gives CDR1 ENHRY, CDR2 SYGVKD. This CDR3 region has 14 residues. The V end lost 0 bases, the J end lost 1 base, and 6 bases lay between the germline ends. CDR3 DNA: TGTGCCATCAGTGAGTCGACTGCGAACACTGAAGCTTTCTTT. Translated: CAISESTANTEAFF.

The chain links TRBV4-1 to TRBJ2-1, with D uncertain. Per germline, CDR1 MGHRA and CDR2 YSYEKL. V was pared by 2 bases and J by 6 bases, with 17 bases between. There are 16 residues in the CDR3. DNA of the CDR3: TGCGCCAGCAGCCAACCCCGGCTAGTTTCGGGCAATGAGCAGTTCTTC. Encoded protein: CASSQPRLVSGNEQFF.

This sequence joins TRBV5-6 and TRBJ2-7, with 7 bases that match TRBD1. Germline CDR1 reads SGHDT; CDR2 reads YYEEEE. With 0 bases clipped from V and 2 bases from J, the junction kept 5 bases outside the gene matches. This CDR3 is built from 15 residues. The CDR3 region is CASSLADRVTYEQYF. In DNA, the CDR3 is TGTGCCAGCAGCTTGGCTGACAGGGTTACCTACGAGCAGTACTTC.

V gene TRBV10-1 combines with J gene TRBJ2-3; TRBD1 matches at 7 bases. The V and J ends lost 1 base and 5 bases, in that order; junction bases with no gene match: 6. Germline CDR1 and CDR2: WNHNN and SYGVQD (reference sequence). The CDR3 covers 15 residues. The CDR3 DNA reads TGCGCCAGCAGTGAGTGGGGGACAGAAGGAGATACGCAGTATTTT. This translates into CASSEWGTEGDTQYF.

The chain recombines TRBV5-1 with TRBJ2-7; 9 nucleotides agree with TRBD1. The ends lost 2 bases at V and 5 bases at J; junction bases unmatched: 8. CDR1 and CDR2 from the germline V gene are SGHRS and YFSETQ. There are 15 residues in the CDR3. CDR3 DNA sequence: TGCGCCAGCAGCTTAAGCGGGACAGGGTCCCACGAGCAGTACTTC. Protein product: CASSLSGTGSHEQYF.

The chain combines TRBV6-1 with TRBJ1-1; 8 bases agree with TRBD1. CDR1 MNHNS and CDR2 SASEGT come from the germline V gene. The V and J ends lost 10 bases and 1 base, in that order; junction bases with no gene match: 5. The length of the CDR3 is 13 residues. CDR3 in DNA: TGTGCCATCGAGGGACAGGCGAACACTGAAGCTTTCTTT. This sequence encodes CAIEGQANTEAFF.

The chain employs TRBV9 and TRBJ2-3, with D maybe TRBD2 (6 bases). V was clipped by 4 bases and J by 2 bases, with 14 bases between them. CDR1 is SGDLS and CDR2 is YYNGEE in the germline V gene. This CDR3 region has 15 residues. The CDR3 DNA is TGTGCCAGCAGCCACACGGGAGATATCACAGATACGCAGTATTTT. The encoded protein is CASSHTGDITDTQYF.

The chain combines TRBV29-1 with TRBJ2-3; D might be TRBD1 (6 bases). CDR3 length: 13 residues. The V gene lost 6 bases and the J gene lost 3 bases, with 13 bases spanning the gap. Germline-derived CDR1 and CDR2 are SQVTM and ANQGSEA. This CDR3 is CSVPDRITDTQYF. The CDR3 DNA is TGCAGCGTCCCGGACAGAATAACAGATACGCAGTATTTT.

This clone was picked up one time. This chain joins TRBV4-2 and TRBJ2-3, with D perhaps TRBD2 (6 bases). CDR3 length: 14 residues. V lost 5 bases, J lost 2 bases, and 11 bases lay in between. Germline V gene data show CDR1 as LGHNA and CDR2 as YNFKEQ. The CDR3, as DNA: TGTGCCAGCAGCTCTAGCGACGCCACAGATACGCAGTATTTT. It translates to CASSSSDATDTQYF.

The rearrangement uses TRBV7-8 and TRBJ2-1; 10 bases map to TRBD2. This CDR3 has 15 amino acids. The ends lost 5 bases at V and 4 bases at J; junction bases unmatched: 5. Germline assignment: CDR1 SGHVS and CDR2 FQNEAQ. The CDR3 loop reads CASSRELAGYNEQFF. The CDR3, as DNA: TGTGCCAGCAGCCGGGAACTAGCGGGGTACAATGAGCAGTTCTTC.

The V call is TRBV7-6, the J call TRBJ2-3; possibly TRBD1 for D (6 bases). The ends were cut back, 3 bases at V and 5 bases at J, with 15 bases in the middle. The V gene's germline CDR1 is SGHVS and CDR2 FNYEAQ. The CDR3 spans 15 residues. In DNA, the CDR3 is TGTGCCAGCAGCTTTAAAAGACAGGAGGTAGATACGCAGTATTTT. Translated: CASSFKRQEVDTQYF.

The chain employs TRBV11-2 and TRBJ1-2, with 11 bases matching TRBD1. Germline values: CDR1 SGHAT, CDR2 FQNNGV. The CDR3 consists of 16 residues. The junction had 10 bases not matched to a gene; V was cut back by 5 bases and J by 5 bases. The CDR3 protein is CASSPRDRGIEYGYTF. CDR3 nucleotides: TGTGCCAGCAGCCCCCGGGACAGGGGGATAGAATATGGCTACACCTTC. Together with reference TRBV11-2 and TRBJ1-2, the CDR3 gives the full variable domain: EAGVAQSPRYKIIEKRQSVAFWCNPISGHATLYWYQQILGQGPKLLIQFQNNGVVDDSQLPKDRFSAERLKGVDSTLKIQPAKLEDSAVYLCASSPRDRGIEYGYTFGSGTRLTVV.

The rearrangement uses TRBV28 and TRBJ1-5; maybe TRBD1 (6 bases). Germline V gene data show CDR1 as MDHEN and CDR2 as SYDVKM. V was cut by 5 bases and J by 1 base, with 15 bases left in between. The CDR3 contains 16 residues. The chain's CDR3 is CASSGYRADSNQPQHF. The CDR3 region has the DNA TGTGCCAGCAGTGGTTACAGGGCTGACAGCAATCAGCCCCAGCATTTT.

The gene calls are TRBV19 and TRBJ1-1, with D unclear. This CDR3 has 14 residues. CDR1 LNHDA and CDR2 SQIVND come from the germline V gene (reference sequence). V shed 8 bases and J shed 4 bases, with 17 bases lying between them. The CDR3 region has the DNA TGTGCCAGTTTACCAACCGCTGTCGGCACTGAAGCTTTCTTT. It encodes CASLPTAVGTEAFF.

The rearrangement uses TRBV4-2 and TRBJ2-3, with a possible D match to TRBD1 (7 bases). This CDR3 has 14 residues. Germline CDR1 is LGHNA and CDR2 is YNFKEQ. V gave up 4 bases and J gave up 4 bases, with 12 bases separating them. The CDR3 nucleotides are TGTGCCAGCAGCCGGGGCAGGGGGGCAGATACGCAGTATTTT. Translating it yields CASSRGRGADTQYF.

The V call is TRBV27, the J call TRBJ2-7; the D gene is possibly TRBD1 (6 bases). The CDR3 consists of 13 residues. Trimming left V 2 bases short and J 9 bases short, with 14 bases between. Per germline, CDR1 MNHEY and CDR2 SMNVEV (reference sequence). The CDR3 coding sequence is TGTGCCAGCAGTTTAAACAGGGAAACGGTGCAGTACTTC. It specifies CASSLNRETVQYF.

The genes are TRBV4-3 and TRBJ2-1; D ambiguous. The V gene lost 2 bases and the J gene lost 0 bases, with 8 bases spanning the gap. CDR3 size: 15 residues. Looked up from germline, CDR1 is LGHNA and CDR2 is YSLEER. The CDR3 nucleotides read TGCGCCAGCAGCCAACTAAAGAGCTCCTACAATGAGCAGTTCTTC. Its translation: CASSQLKSSYNEQFF.

The rearrangement links TRBV27 to TRBJ2-7; D is perhaps TRBD1 (5 bases). CDR1 and CDR2 (germline): MNHEY, SMNVEV (reference sequence). This CDR3 has 13 residues. With 3 bases removed from V and 3 bases from J, the gap between germline ends came to 9 bases. This CDR3 is CASSFNRNYEQYF. DNA of the CDR3: TGTGCCAGCAGTTTCAACAGGAACTACGAGCAGTACTTC.

The V and J genes are TRBV27 and TRBJ1-1, with 7 bases aligning to TRBD1. The V segment lost 6 bases and the J segment 1 base; nucleotides outside the gene matches: 8. This CDR3 comprises 15 residues. Germline CDR1 is MNHEY and CDR2 is SMNVEV (reference sequence). CDR3: CASRVVQGRNTEAFF. The CDR3 coding sequence is TGTGCCAGCAGGGTTGTACAGGGGAGGAACACTGAAGCTTTCTTT.

In its sample, this clone was seen a few times. This chain uses TRBV4-1 with TRBJ1-1; D is uncertain. The CDR3 consists of 16 residues. The V end was cut by 1 base, the J end by 0 bases, with 12 bases between. Germline V gene sequence: CDR1 MGHRA, CDR2 YSYEKL. The CDR3 loop reads CASSQGLEGMNTEAFF. For the CDR3, the DNA is TGCGCCAGCAGCCAAGGCTTGGAGGGCATGAACACTGAAGCTTTCTTT.

The J gene is TRBJ1-1, the V gene TRBV2; a possible D gene is TRBD1 (6 bases). Between the trimmed V and J ends, which lost 10 bases and 4 bases, there was a span of 10 bases. CDR1 is SNHLY, CDR2 FYNNEI, per germline. The CDR3 contains 11 residues. The CDR3 sequence is CAIQGSTEAFF. DNA for the CDR3: TGTGCCATCCAGGGGTCCACTGAAGCTTTCTTT.

CDR3 sequence reads: CASSRPGLGTNEQFF. CDR3 DNA sequence: TGTGCCAGCAGCCGACCGGGACTAGGAACCAATGAGCAGTTCTTC. V usage is TRBV7-2 and J usage is TRBJ2-1; 8 bases match TRBD2. After removal of 5 bases from V and 6 bases from J, the junction contained 9 bases not matched to a gene. The germline V gene encodes CDR1 SGHTA and CDR2 FQGNSA. The CDR3 totals 15 residues.

J is TRBJ2-1 and V is TRBV11-3, with 14 bases that match TRBD2. CDR3 length: 17 residues. CDR1 and CDR2 from the germline V gene are SGHNT and YENEEA. J was trimmed by 9 bases and V by 0 bases; bases with no gene match: 7. CDR3 nucleotide sequence: TGTGCCAGCAGCTTAGATCCGACTAGCGGGAGGGTCGGTGAGCAGTTCTTC. It is translated as CASSLDPTSGRVGEQFF.

This chain connects TRBV7-2 to TRBJ2-7; D gene unclear. The V and J ends lost 3 bases and 1 base respectively, with 7 bases between them. The CDR3 loop spans 13 amino acids. Germline CDR1 and CDR2: SGHTA and FQGNSA. CDR3 in amino acids: CASSFPVSYEQYF. CDR3 DNA sequence: TGTGCCAGCAGCTTCCCAGTTTCCTACGAGCAGTACTTC.

The rearrangement joins TRBV27 to TRBJ2-1, with 7 bases matching TRBD1. Germline CDR1 is MNHEY and CDR2 is SMNVEV (reference sequence). The length of the CDR3 is 14 residues. The junction had 8 bases not matched to a gene; V was cut back by 5 bases and J by 7 bases. CDR3 sequence (DNA): TGTGCCAGCAGTATGACAGGGACGACTAATGAGCAGTTCTTC. It is translated as CASSMTGTTNEQFF.

This chain links TRBV5-6 with TRBJ2-7, with 8 bases lining up with TRBD2. CDR1 and CDR2 from the germline V gene are SGHDT and YYEEEE. The CDR3 covers 16 residues. With 0 bases clipped from V and 0 bases from J, the junction kept 5 bases outside the gene matches. The CDR3 reads CASSLAVAGNSYEQYF. CDR3 DNA sequence: TGTGCCAGCAGCTTGGCAGTAGCGGGGAACTCCTACGAGCAGTACTTC.

The rearrangement links TRBV7-9 to TRBJ1-6; D is undetermined. Between the trimmed V and J ends, which lost 2 bases and 5 bases, there was a span of 10 bases. The germline V gene has CDR1 SEHNR and CDR2 FQNEAQ (reference sequence). The CDR3 consists of 15 residues. The CDR3 protein is CASSLFSGNNSPLHF. CDR3 nucleotides: TGTGCCAGCAGCTTATTTTCCGGGAATAATTCACCCCTCCACTTT.

This clone was observed a single time. The V gene is TRBV14, the J gene TRBJ1-4, with a tentative D call TRBD1 (6 bases). The germline CDR1 and CDR2 sequences are SGHDN and FVKESK. The CDR3 runs to 15 residues. Trimming cost V 4 bases and J 5 bases, with 14 bases left between them. The CDR3 region is CASSRREGVNEKLFF. Written as DNA, the CDR3 is TGTGCCAGCAGCCGCCGTGAGGGGGTGAATGAAAAACTGTTTTTT.

The gene calls are TRBV5-1 and TRBJ2-1; the D gene is possibly TRBD2 (5 bases). V lost 6 bases, J lost 7 bases, and 8 bases lay in between. This CDR3 region has 11 residues. Germline V gene sequence: CDR1 SGHRS, CDR2 YFSETQ. CDR3 amino acids: CASTQRNEQFF. CDR3 nucleotides: TGCGCCAGCACACAGCGGAATGAGCAGTTCTTC.

This chain uses TRBV6-1 with TRBJ2-1; the D is unclear. The germline V gene has CDR1 MNHNS and CDR2 SASEGT. V was pared by 5 bases and J by 1 base, with 6 bases between. The length of the CDR3 is 13 residues. As DNA, the CDR3 is TGTGCCAGCAGTCAACTTTCCTACAATGAGCAGTTCTTC. Translating gives CASSQLSYNEQFF.

The gene calls are TRBV4-1 and TRBJ1-3; D possibly corresponds to TRBD1 (5 bases). CDR1 MGHRA and CDR2 YSYEKL come from the germline V gene. The V end was cut by 6 bases, the J end by 0 bases, with 18 bases between. This CDR3 is 17 amino acids long. The CDR3 spells CASSPPPGLSSGNTIYF. CDR3 in DNA: TGCGCCAGCAGTCCCCCCCCAGGGCTGAGCTCTGGAAACACCATATATTTT.